This T cell receptor beta chain stems from a study of T cells expressing NK-cell markers. Germline-derived CDR1 and CDR2 are GTSNPN and SVGIG (reference sequence). The CDR3 spans 15 residues. TCRdb reanalyzed the 5' RACE reads and collapses them to one entry per CDR3 protein, without DNA. The sample totals some 150,000 distinct CDR3 sequences. This clonotype originated in a woman aged 45 to 65 in good health. The chain employs TRBV30 and TRBJ1-5. Source material: blood T cells: a sorted CD56 or NKG2C T cell subset, CD4+ or CD8+ T cells, or bulk PBMC T cells (not recorded which). The CDR3 reads CAFDLGEGGKQPQHF.